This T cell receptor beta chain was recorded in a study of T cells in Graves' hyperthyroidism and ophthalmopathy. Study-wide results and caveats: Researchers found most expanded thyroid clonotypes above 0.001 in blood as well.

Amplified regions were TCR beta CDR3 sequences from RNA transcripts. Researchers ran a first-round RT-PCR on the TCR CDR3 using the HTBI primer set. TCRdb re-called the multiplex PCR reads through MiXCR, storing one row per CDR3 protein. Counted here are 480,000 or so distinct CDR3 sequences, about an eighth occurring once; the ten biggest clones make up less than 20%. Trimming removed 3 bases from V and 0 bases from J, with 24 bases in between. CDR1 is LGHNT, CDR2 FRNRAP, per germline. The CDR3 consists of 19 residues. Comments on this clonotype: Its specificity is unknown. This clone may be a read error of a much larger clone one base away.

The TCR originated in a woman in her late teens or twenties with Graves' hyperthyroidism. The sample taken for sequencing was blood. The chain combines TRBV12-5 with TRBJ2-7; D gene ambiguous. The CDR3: CASGFQKRIGQLSSYEQYV. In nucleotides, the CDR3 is TGTGCTAGTGGTTTTCAAAAGAGAATTGGTCAGCTGTCCTCCTACGAGCAGTACGTC.